The clone carrying this TCR beta chain was found once. Its specificity is unknown. This sample is drawn from a study of cytomegalovirus exposure and HLA in healthy donors. Study-wide points: Accurate predictions that matched the HLA-A and HLA-B alleles of most subjects were reportedly made from TCR beta sequences.

60 Vbeta and 13 Jbeta primers were used in PCR. Some clones are missing from TCRdb's copy, which holds only in-frame ones; the method was immunoSEQ multiplex PCR. This table holds about 200,000 clones, 82% found once. Germline CDR1 SGHAT, CDR2 FQNNGV. The CDR3 consists of 15 residues. The J segment lost 3 bases and the V segment lost 2 bases, leaving 1 base of the junction unmatched. The chain recombines TRBV11-2 with TRBJ2-7; 13 bases agree with TRBD2. The clonotype was recovered from a woman between 40 and 55 years old in good health and CMV-seronegative. Sequencing input: PBMCs. CDR3 DNA sequence: TGTGCCAGCAGCTTATGGACTAGCGGGGGCTACGAGCAGTACTTC. As protein: CASSLWTSGGYEQYF. Variable domain in full (rest from reference TRBV11-2 and TRBJ2-7): EAGVAQSPRYKIIEKRQSVAFWCNPISGHATLYWYQQILGQGPKLLIQFQNNGVVDDSQLPKDRFSAERLKGVDSTLKIQPAKLEDSAVYLCASSLWTSGGYEQYFGPGTRLTVT.